This T cell receptor (beta chain) is from a study of T-cell reconstitution after alpha-beta-depleted transplantation in children. This clonotype was found a few times. This CDR3 has 17 amino acids. Per germline, CDR1 KGHSH and CDR2 LQKENI. The germline V and J ends were trimmed by 3 bases and 5 bases, with 22 bases remaining between them. Unique molecular identifiers were incorporated during preparation of the TCRbeta library. TCRdb re-derived calls from the PCR reads in MiXCR, one entry per CDR3 protein. The repertoire includes just over 350,000 distinct CDR3 sequences, 13% of them detected once, and around 4% sits in the top ten.

The chain couples TRBV18 to TRBJ1-1, with D possibly matching TRBD1 (5 bases). The TCR sequence derives from a human donor who donated a stem cell graft to a child with Fanconi anemia. The sequences come from PBMCs, collected from the stem cell graft. CDR3 sequence: CASSPTSARGARTEAFF. The CDR3 nucleotides read TGTGCCAGCTCACCTACCTCGGCAAGGGGCGCAAGGACTGAAGCTTTCTTT.